This TCR beta chain was captured by sequencing in a study of regulatory T cells in long-lasting Graves disease. The CDR3 covers 18 residues. Germline loops: CDR1 SGHAT, CDR2 FQNNGV. V lost 1 base, J lost 0 bases, and 3 bases stayed unmatched. This clonotype has at least ten counts. Its antigen is still unknown. For TCR beta, libraries came from iRepertoire HTBI primers and Arm-PCR of CDR3 regions. TCRdb processed the multiplex PCR reads anew with MiXCR; each CDR3 protein has one entry. The sample records a few hundred thousand distinct CDR3 sequences, about 18% being singletons. As for time point: newly diagnosed GD, antithyroid drugs for less than 3 months. From PBMCs, RNA was extracted and then used to make the TCR library. Findings of the study overall: Reduced TCR diversity was observed in persistent Graves' patients versus newly diagnosed patients.

Separately, the same data were catalogued under a study of T cells in Graves' hyperthyroidism and ophthalmopathy.

This receptor was obtained from a young woman with Graves disease. V is TRBV11-2 and J is TRBJ2-1; 13 positions match TRBD2. Source: peripheral blood mononuclear cells (PBMCs), taken at new diagnosis, from a patient treated with antithyroid drugs. CDR3 in amino acids: CASSLAGLAGSSYNEQFF. CDR3 nucleotides: TGTGCCAGCAGCTTAGCGGGACTAGCGGGGAGCTCCTACAATGAGCAGTTCTTC.